The sample holds a few counts of the clone carrying this T cell receptor beta chain. This sample was taken from a study of T cells in Graves' hyperthyroidism and ophthalmopathy. For ophthalmopathy patients, the Clinical Activity Score was at least 3 and the NOSPECS grade at least 4; duration was under 3 months. Any patient presenting with uncontrolled infection, other autoimmune disease, pregnancy or lactation was left out. Trimming shortened V by 1 base and J by 7 bases, and 7 bases separated the two germline ends. Looked up from germline, CDR1 is DFQATT and CDR2 is SNEGSKA (reference sequence). The CDR3 extends over 11 amino acids. There were TCR beta CDR3 regions amplified from RNA transcripts. The TCR CDR3 first-round RT-PCR relied on the HTBI primer set. TCRdb re-called the multiplex PCR reads with MiXCR, one entry per CDR3 protein. Of fewer than 650,000 distinct CDR3 sequences listed, approximately 14% are singletons.

The chain recombines TRBV20-1 with TRBJ1-2, with no clear D. Sequencing used blood. This clonotype originated in a woman between 40 and 55 years old with Graves' ophthalmopathy. CDR3 residues: CSARGTAGYTF. CDR3 DNA: TGCAGTGCTAGAGGGACTGCTGGCTACACCTTC.